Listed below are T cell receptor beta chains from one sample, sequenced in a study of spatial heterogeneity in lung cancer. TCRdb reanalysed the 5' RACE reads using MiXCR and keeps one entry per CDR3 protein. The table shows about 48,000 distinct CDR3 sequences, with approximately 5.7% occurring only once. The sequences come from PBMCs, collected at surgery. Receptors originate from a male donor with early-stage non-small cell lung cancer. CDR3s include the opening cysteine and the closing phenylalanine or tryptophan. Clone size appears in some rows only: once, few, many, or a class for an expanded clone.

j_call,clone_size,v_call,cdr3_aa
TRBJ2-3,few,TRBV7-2,CASSLGGQGGTDTQYF
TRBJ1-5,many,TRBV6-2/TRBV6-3,CASQDGYQPQHF
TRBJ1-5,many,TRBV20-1,CSARQGPINQPQHF
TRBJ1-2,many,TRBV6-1,CASRPTGGDYGYTF
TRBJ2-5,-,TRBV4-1,CASSQVQGEETQYF
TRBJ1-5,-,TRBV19,CANSREEDFYQPQHF
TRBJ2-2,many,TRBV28,CASIELGTGGARTTGELFF
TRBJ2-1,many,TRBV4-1,CASSLRLAGAIRGNNEQFF
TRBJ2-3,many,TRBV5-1,CASSRGQVTDTQYF
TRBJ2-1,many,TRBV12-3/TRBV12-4,CASRAGTSSNEQFF
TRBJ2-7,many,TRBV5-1,CASSLVLAVGEQYF
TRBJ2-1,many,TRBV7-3,CASSPALAGGSEQFF
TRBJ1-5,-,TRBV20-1,CSGSLDRGGPQHF
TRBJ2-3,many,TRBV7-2,CASSFGTASTDTQYF
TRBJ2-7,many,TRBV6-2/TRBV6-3,CASSYSGGTLSYEQYF
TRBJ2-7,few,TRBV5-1,CASSLFRARGFYEQYF
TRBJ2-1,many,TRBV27,CASSPGLGYNEQFF
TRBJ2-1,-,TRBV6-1,CASSELGDGEQFF
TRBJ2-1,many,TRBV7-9,CASSFPGLDFSDEQFF
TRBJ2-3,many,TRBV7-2,CASSPYGLAAQTFTDTQYF
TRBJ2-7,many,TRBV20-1,CSARKAGAYYEQYF
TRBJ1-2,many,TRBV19,CASSEKGIRSDGYTF
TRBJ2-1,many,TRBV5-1,CASSRSGTAYNEQFF
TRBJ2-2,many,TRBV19,CASRRGVTSGREDTGELFF
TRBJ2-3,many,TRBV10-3,CAISGLGLQADTQYF
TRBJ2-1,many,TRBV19,CASSIRLALEQFF
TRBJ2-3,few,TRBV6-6,CASSLKAGEITDTQYF
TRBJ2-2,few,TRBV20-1,CSAREAGLKGELFF
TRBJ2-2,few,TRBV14,CASSQASAGELFF
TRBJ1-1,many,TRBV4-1,CASSHPIQGPEAFF
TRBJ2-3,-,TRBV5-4,CASSLKTSTDTQYF
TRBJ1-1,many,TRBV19,CASSPGRLNTEAFF
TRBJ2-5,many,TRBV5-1,CASSGETQYF
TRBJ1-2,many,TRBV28,CASSKGGYGYTF
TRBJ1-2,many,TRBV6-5,CASSYETGTPYGYTF
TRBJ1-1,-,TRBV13,CASSSLLGDRMNTEAFF
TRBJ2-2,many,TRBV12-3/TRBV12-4,CASSLDRGTGELFF
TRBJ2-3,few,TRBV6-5,CVSSPRHRDTQYF
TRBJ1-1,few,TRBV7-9,CASSFGKNTEAFF
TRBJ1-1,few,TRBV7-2,CASSGRDRGLRGNTEAFF
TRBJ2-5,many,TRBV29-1,CSVEELVRETQYF
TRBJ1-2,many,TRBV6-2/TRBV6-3,CASGADSYYGYTF
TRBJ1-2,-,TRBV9,CASSVAGSSYTF
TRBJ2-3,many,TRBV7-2,CASSLASGAEYTQYF
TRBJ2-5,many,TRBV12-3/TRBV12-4,CASSFSNGETQYF
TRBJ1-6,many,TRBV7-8,CASSSQGFYNSPLHF
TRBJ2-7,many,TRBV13,CASSLGLAASYEQYF
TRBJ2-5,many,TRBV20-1,CSAPRSGEETQYF
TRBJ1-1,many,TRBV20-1,CSAKGTLPDTEAFF
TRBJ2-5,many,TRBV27,CASSPFLGALKTQYF
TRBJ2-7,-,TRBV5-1,CASSLAPTYEQYF
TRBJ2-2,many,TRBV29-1,CSVQQGAGELFF
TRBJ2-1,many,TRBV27,CASSLRTLNEQFF
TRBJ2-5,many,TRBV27,CASSSSQGAQETQYF
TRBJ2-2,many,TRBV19,CASSRGDRDAGELFF
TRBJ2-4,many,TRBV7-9,CASSLDSSQDIQYF
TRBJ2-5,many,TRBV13,CASSLRAGESHQETQYF
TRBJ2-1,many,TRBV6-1,CASILSSGLEQFF
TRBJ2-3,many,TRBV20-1,CSARWELGTDTQYF